This TCR beta chain was retrieved from a study of T cells in Graves' hyperthyroidism and ophthalmopathy. Study results and limitations: A model built on 13 V-J features separated ophthalmopathy from stable hyperthyroidism.

From RNA transcripts, TCR beta CDR3 regions were amplified. In the first-round RT-PCR of the TCR CDR3, the HTBI primer set was used. TCRdb recomputed calls from the multiplex PCR reads with MiXCR, one row per CDR3 protein. This table has approximately 600,000 distinct CDR3 sequences, over 12% appearing once. Diagnosis rested on symptoms, serum thyroxine and TRAb, thyroid ultrasound, and orbital computed tomography. PBMCs came from more than 9.5 ml fresh peripheral blood. Germline lookup yields CDR1 LNHDA and CDR2 SQIVND (reference sequence). CDR3 length: 13 residues. The J segment lost 4 bases and the V segment lost 3 bases, leaving 3 bases of the junction unmatched. Comment on this clonotype: Its specificity is not known.

This chain links TRBV19 with TRBJ2-7; 7 bases line up with TRBD2. This receptor was obtained from a young woman with Graves' ophthalmopathy. Material for sequencing was blood. The CDR3 loop reads CASSIRTSYEQYF. The CDR3 DNA follows: TGTGCCAGTAGTATTCGGACTAGTTACGAGCAGTACTTC.